Reported below is one T cell receptor beta chain. The germline gives CDR1 MDHEN, CDR2 SYDVKM. This CDR3 spans 15 amino acids. With V trimmed by 6 bases and J by 5 bases, 8 bases remained unmatched. Only in-frame clones appear in the TCRdb table, and some are missing; sequencing was by immunoSEQ multiplex PCR. The sample shows some 80,000 clones, approximately 90% of them seen only once. These data come from a study of blood T cell repertoires in COVID-19. Overall study: Sites across the United States, Italy and Spain contributed samples from acute and convalescent COVID-19. T cells, B-cell-depleted T cells, or PBMCs supplied cDNA or gDNA.

The specimen was peripheral blood. The chain joins TRBV28 to TRBJ1-5; 9 bases line up with TRBD1. The sequence was obtained from a human donor in a cohort sampled during active COVID-19. The CDR3 coding sequence is TGTGCCAGCAGGGCCAGGGACAGGGCTTATCAGCCCCAGCATTTT. Its translation: CASRARDRAYQPQHF.